This T cell receptor (beta chain) stems from a study of control samples from healthy donors and cancer patients. Measured with immunoSEQ multiplex PCR; TCRdb has only the in-frame clones, and not every one. The data hold about 64,000 clones, with approximately 92% observed a single time. The CDR3 consists of 14 residues. Trimming shortened V by 5 bases and J by 2 bases, and 11 bases separated the two germline ends. The germline CDR1 and CDR2 sequences are SGHRS and YFSETQ. Source material: PBMCs. This sequence originates from a man between 35 and 55 years old with colorectal cancer. The rearrangement joins TRBV5-1 to TRBJ1-5; D is unresolved. The CDR3 reads CASRPDGGNQPQHF. CDR3 sequence (DNA): TGCGCCAGCAGGCCGGACGGAGGCAATCAGCCCCAGCATTTT.